This note documents a single T cell receptor beta chain sequence. This receptor's antigen is unknown. No much larger clone exists at a distance of one base, and base qualities are not known. Its CDR3 holds 14 amino acids, cysteine through phenylalanine. The entry retains the CDR3 DNA only, 42 bases that are in frame from base 1. At the junction V is shortened by 4 bases and J by 4 bases, with 13 bases in between. Taken from the germline V gene, the CDR1 and CDR2 loops are SNHLY and FYNNEI. Libraries were built with the immunoSEQ multiplex PCR assay. RNA was extracted from all samples and reverse transcribed into cDNA, which served as template for TCR sequencing. SuperScript III was used to make first-strand cDNA, primed with a 2:1 mix of oligo-dT and random hexamers. A synthetic immune receptor repertoire was used to gauge amplification bias, and whatever bias remained was removed computationally. From the authors' description of their analysis: Raw reads were preprocessed to remove errors, and CDR3 was defined according to IMGT conventions as the region from the conserved cysteine to phenylalanine. Clonality was computed by normalizing Shannon entropy by log2 of the number of productive unique TCRs and subtracting the result from 1. Scalp TCRbeta sequences were cross-referenced with sorted blood CD4 and CD8 repertoires so that the CD4 or CD8 identity of scalp clones could be inferred. In its TCRdb copy, this immuneACCESS table keeps in-frame sequences only and misses some clones. Where compared with another copy, unresolved V genes explain less than half of these, and the others have no known cause. For V, J and clone size, that table is used; D and trimming come from the DNA. The sample data list about 82,000 clones, and roughly half of these were observed just once. 5.7% of the sample is held by the ten biggest clonotypes.

This sample stems from a study of CD8+ T cells in alopecia areata (dated by TCRdb to the late 2010s). For the wider study: In both human patients and the C3H/HeJ mouse model, the study applied high-throughput TCRbeta sequencing to look at T cell clonal expansion in alopecia areata. Scalp clonality was compared across normal scalp (n=4), patchy alopecia areata scalp (n=8), and alopecia totalis/universalis scalp (n=8). RNA came from the PAXgene miRNA kit for fixed scalp, the miRNeasy kit for PBMCs, and the RNeasy kit for mouse skin. TCRbeta CDR3 regions were amplified by immunoSEQ multiplex PCR using 35 Vbeta forward and 13 Jbeta reverse primers. On the human side, TCRbeta sequencing was run on scalp tissue and on sorted CD4+ and CD8+ peripheral blood T cells from healthy controls and from alopecia areata patients with either patchy or totalis/universalis disease. General findings and caveats noted by the study authors: Unlike mouse skin, where gammadelta T cells dominate, normal human skin contains resident alphabeta T cells that get sequenced too, which complicates analysis of the scalp TCR repertoire. Compared with mice, TCR sequences shared between patients were less clear, possibly partly because of HLA diversity across the patient population. Compared with normal scalp, lesional scalp had higher clonality and more expanded CD8+ clones, particularly in alopecia totalis/universalis, a pattern that suggests antigenic drive.

Peripheral blood and lesional scalp punch biopsies were obtained from patients with alopecia areata. PBMCs were isolated by density centrifugation and stained for CD3, CD4 and CD8, and CD4+ and CD8+ T cells were sorted on a FACSAria. Alopecia areata patients who were not treated were recruited through a multicenter biomarker study. In roughly 5 patients from the biomarker study, the blood CD8+ T cells went through an additional sort into NKG2D-low and NKG2D-high fractions. Material for sequencing was NKG2D-high CD8+ T cells sorted from blood. Taken with the paper, the label for cell subset or site translates to: sorted CD8+ NKG2D-high blood T cells. In this chain, TRBV2 is recombined with TRBJ1-1; confidence is insufficient to name the D gene. This sequence was found in a human donor with alopecia areata. The sequence in DNA is TGTGCCAGCAGTGTACGGCGTATCGGCACTGAAGCTTTCTTT. Its protein product is CASSVRRIGTEAFF.